Listed below are T cell receptor beta chains from one sample, sequenced in a study of T cells in Graves' hyperthyroidism and ophthalmopathy. One entry per CDR3 protein, called by TCRdb with MiXCR from the multiplex PCR reads. The sample has approximately 740,000 distinct CDR3 sequences, around 15% seen once. The specimen sequenced was blood. Source of these receptors: a woman younger than 30 with Graves' hyperthyroidism. Both conserved end residues are part of each CDR3. D genes are given only for firm matches. Clone sizes are given selectively: once, few, many, or a class where the clone is expanded.

J: TRBJ2-7; V: TRBV30; size: many; D: .; CDR3: CAWSVSAAVTYEQYF; DNA: TGTGCCTGGAGTGTATCGGCTGCCGTAACCTACGAGCAGTACTTC
J: TRBJ1-3; V: TRBV9; size: .; D: .; CDR3: CASSVAKGVGNTIYF; DNA: TGTGCCAGCAGCGTAGCTAAGGGGGTCGGAAACACCATATATTTT
J: TRBJ2-5; V: TRBV18; size: many; D: .; CDR3: CASSWTGEETQYF; DNA: TGTGCCAGCTCCTGGACGGGAGAAGAGACCCAGTACTTC
J: TRBJ1-1; V: TRBV28; size: many; D: .; CDR3: CASSSTHQGTFRAFF; DNA: TGTGCCAGCAGTTCGACCCATCAGGGGACTTTTAGGGCTTTCTTT
J: TRBJ1-1; V: TRBV15; size: many; D: .; CDR3: CATSRPGNTEAFF; DNA: TGTGCCACCAGCAGACCCGGGAACACTGAAGCTTTCTTT
J: TRBJ2-1; V: TRBV20-1; size: .; D: TRBD2; CDR3: CSAAGGGSREQFF; DNA: TGCAGTGCCGCGGGGGGTGGGAGCCGTGAGCAGTTCTTC
J: TRBJ2-5; V: TRBV7-9; size: few; D: .; CDR3: CASSLTATQYF; DNA: TGTGCCAGCAGCTTGACCGCGACCCAGTACTTC
J: TRBJ2-3; V: TRBV29-1; size: few; D: .; CDR3: CSVQGASSTDTQYF; DNA: TGCAGCGTCCAGGGTGCGAGCAGCACAGATACGCAGTATTTT
J: TRBJ1-1; V: TRBV30; size: few; D: .; CDR3: CAWSVVRNRRNTEAFF; DNA: TGTGCCTGGAGTGTGGTGCGGAACAGGCGGAACACTGAAGCTTTCTTT
J: TRBJ2-4; V: TRBV15; size: few; D: .; CDR3: CATSRAMIRVKNIQYF; DNA: TGTGCCACCAGCAGAGCGATGATAAGAGTGAAAAACATTCAGTACTTC
J: TRBJ2-1; V: TRBV7-6; size: .; D: .; CDR3: CASSPLPGEAYNEQFF; DNA: TGTGCCAGCAGCCCCCTCCCTGGGGAAGCCTACAATGAGCAGTTCTTC
J: TRBJ2-1; V: TRBV3-1; size: .; D: .; CDR3: CASSQAGTHSYNEQFF; DNA: TGTGCCAGCAGCCAAGCCGGGACTCACTCCTACAATGAGCAGTTCTTC
J: TRBJ2-7; V: TRBV11-2; size: many; D: TRBD2; CDR3: CASSLDPGLAYEQYF; DNA: TGTGCCAGCAGCTTAGATCCGGGACTAGCATACGAGCAGTACTTC
J: TRBJ2-7; V: TRBV27; size: many; D: TRBD2; CDR3: CASSLSGRAYEQYF; DNA: TGTGCCAGCAGTTTATCGGGGAGGGCCTACGAGCAGTACTTC
J: TRBJ2-3; V: TRBV29-1; size: few; D: .; CDR3: CSVPVWGFQYF; DNA: TGCAGCGTCCCTGTTTGGGGATTTCAGTATTTT
J: TRBJ2-4; V: TRBV29-1; size: .; D: .; CDR3: CSVGVTVGSNIQYF; DNA: TGCAGCGTTGGAGTTACGGTCGGGTCGAACATTCAGTACTTC
J: TRBJ2-3; V: TRBV7-9; size: few; D: .; CDR3: CASSLKGLGDTQYF; DNA: TGTGCCAGCAGCTTAAAGGGGCTAGGAGATACGCAGTATTTT
J: TRBJ2-1; V: TRBV29-1; size: many; D: .; CDR3: CSVQIVSYNEQFF; DNA: TGCAGCGTTCAGATCGTCTCCTACAATGAGCAGTTCTTC
J: TRBJ2-7; V: TRBV28; size: many; D: .; CDR3: CASSLAGRRAVLEQYF; DNA: TGTGCCAGCAGTTTAGCGGGTCGCAGGGCGGTTTTGGAGCAGTACTTC
J: TRBJ2-4; V: TRBV28; size: many; D: .; CDR3: CASRPITLAKNIQYF; DNA: TGTGCCAGCAGGCCCATCACCCTAGCCAAAAACATTCAGTACTTC
J: TRBJ2-2; V: TRBV7-9; size: many; D: TRBD2; CDR3: CASSSIGTSGPKELFF; DNA: TGTGCCAGCAGCTCCATCGGGACTAGCGGACCCAAGGAGCTGTTTTTT
J: TRBJ1-1; V: TRBV20-1; size: .; D: .; CDR3: CSASKGGGGTEAFF; DNA: TGCAGTGCTAGTAAGGGGGGCGGAGGCACTGAAGCTTTCTTT
J: TRBJ2-1; V: TRBV5-4; size: few; D: TRBD2; CDR3: CASSLLAGRGNEQFF; DNA: TGTGCCAGCAGCCTACTAGCGGGTAGGGGCAATGAGCAGTTCTTC
J: TRBJ2-3; V: TRBV6-1; size: few; D: TRBD1; CDR3: CASSTTGTGSGASSDTQYF; DNA: TGTGCCAGCAGTACAACCGGGACAGGGAGCGGGGCGTCATCAGATACGCAGTATTTT
J: TRBJ2-1; V: TRBV11-2; size: many; D: TRBD2; CDR3: CASSLARLAGGRNEQFF; DNA: TGTGCCAGCAGCTTAGCGCGACTAGCGGGAGGGAGGAATGAGCAGTTCTTC
J: TRBJ2-1; V: TRBV7-2; size: many; D: TRBD2; CDR3: CASSFPPVTSGNEQFF; DNA: TGTGCCAGCAGCTTTCCCCCCGTGACTAGCGGCAATGAGCAGTTCTTC
J: TRBJ1-2; V: TRBV6-5; size: few; D: .; CDR3: CASGLRRAGTYGYTF; DNA: TGTGCCAGCGGCTTACGTCGAGCAGGGACTTATGGCTACACCTTC
J: TRBJ1-2; V: TRBV6-1; size: few; D: .; CDR3: CASSPSASGAYGYTF; DNA: TGTGCCAGCAGCCCCTCGGCATCAGGGGCCTATGGCTACACCTTC
J: TRBJ1-2; V: TRBV6-1; size: few; D: TRBD1; CDR3: CASSGTGNYGYTF; DNA: TGTGCCAGCAGTGGGACAGGGAACTATGGCTACACCTTC
J: TRBJ2-5; V: TRBV5-4; size: few; D: .; CDR3: CASSSGAKETQYF; DNA: TGTGCCAGCAGCTCTGGGGCGAAGGAGACCCAGTACTTC
J: TRBJ2-7; V: TRBV5-1; size: few; D: .; CDR3: CASSFGPSRYEQYF; DNA: TGCGCCAGCAGCTTCGGGCCCTCGAGGTACGAGCAGTACTTC
J: TRBJ2-7; V: TRBV20-1; size: many; D: TRBD2; CDR3: CSAGGVAGGPYEQYF; DNA: TGCAGTGCTGGGGGGGTAGCGGGAGGGCCCTACGAGCAGTACTTC
J: TRBJ2-3; V: TRBV30; size: many; D: TRBD2; CDR3: CAWRAPYFWAEGGDTQYF; DNA: TGTGCCTGGAGGGCCCCGTACTTTTGGGCGGAGGGAGGGGATACGCAGTATTTT
J: TRBJ1-2; V: TRBV12-3/TRBV12-4; size: many; D: .; CDR3: CASSRGPPYGYTF; DNA: TGTGCCAGCAGTCGTGGGCCTCCCTATGGCTACACCTTC
J: TRBJ1-2; V: TRBV20-1; size: many; D: .; CDR3: CSAPTLRRQEGYGYTF; DNA: TGCAGTGCTCCGACCCTACGGAGACAGGAGGGCTATGGCTACACCTTC
J: TRBJ1-4; V: TRBV7-8; size: few; D: .; CDR3: CASSFRGINEKLFF; DNA: TGTGCCAGCAGCTTCCGAGGGATAAATGAAAAACTGTTTTTT
J: TRBJ1-5; V: TRBV4-2; size: .; D: .; CDR3: CASSQESGNSNQPQHF; DNA: TGTGCCAGCAGCCAAGAATCTGGGAATAGCAATCAGCCCCAGCATTTT
J: TRBJ2-3; V: TRBV28; size: many; D: .; CDR3: CASSTRWGMYTQYF; DNA: TGTGCCAGCAGTACTCGGTGGGGGATGTATACGCAGTATTTT